Listed here are 19 T cell receptor beta chains from one sample, sequenced in a study of vaccination effects on CD4 cells after COVID-19. Antigen-specific CD4+ T cells were expanded with viral peptide pools in the ViraFEST assay before sequencing. Following a roughly ten-day culture, CD4+ T cells were purified. Between March and December 2020, the person had a SARS-CoV-2 infection that PCR confirmed. It was two doses of either the BNT162b2 or mRNA-1273 vaccine that participants received. Antigens for these TCRs are unknown. Sequenced by immunoSEQ multiplex PCR; TCRdb stores in-frame clones only, minus some. The sample consists of about 14,000 clones, around 78% of them appearing once. The input for sequencing was CD4+ T cells from PBMCs cultured with HCoV-NL63 spike peptides, taken after COVID-19 vaccination. Receptors originate from a human donor who had a prior SARS-CoV-2 infection.

This chain uses TRBV3-1 (or the pseudogene TRBV3-2) with TRBJ1-2, with 9 bases aligning to TRBD1. V was clipped by 0 bases and J by 5 bases; unmatched bases: 7. CDR3 length equals 16 residues. In germline, CDR1 is LGHDT, CDR2 YNNKEL (reference sequence). CDR3 coding DNA: TGTGCCAGCAGCCAAGAGTGGACAGGGGAGGGATATGGCTACACCTTC. This sequence encodes CASSQEWTGEGYGYTF.

This chain links TRBV6-5 with TRBJ1-1; the D gene is possibly TRBD1 (6 bases). CDR3 length: 14 amino acids. Germline V gene sequence: CDR1 MNHEY, CDR2 SVGAGI. Trimming took 4 bases from V and 2 from J, leaving 11 bases between them. The CDR3 protein is CASSSDRFNTEAFF. The CDR3 nucleotides are TGTGCCAGCAGTTCTGACAGGTTTAACACTGAAGCTTTCTTT.

This clone was detected only once. The chain joins TRBV15 to TRBJ2-7; the match to TRBD1 covers 8 bases. This CDR3 comprises 14 residues. The ends lost 8 bases at V and 0 bases at J; junction bases unmatched: 6. Germline values: CDR1 LNHNV, CDR2 YYDKDF (reference sequence). CDR3 region: CATRRDRNSYEQYF. The DNA for the CDR3 is TGTGCCACCCGGCGGGACAGGAACTCCTACGAGCAGTACTTC.

This clone has only one observation. The V call is TRBV7-9, the J call TRBJ2-2, with TRBD1 identical over 8 bases. V lost 5 bases and J lost 6; bases outside the gene matches: 8. Germline values: CDR1 SEHNR, CDR2 FQNEAQ (reference sequence). This CDR3 has 15 amino acids. CDR3 residues: CASSRGQGIAGELFF. The CDR3 nucleotides read TGTGCCAGCAGCCGCGGACAGGGTATAGCCGGGGAGCTGTTTTTT.

The genes are TRBV9 and TRBJ1-1; possibly TRBD1 for D (5 bases). This CDR3 comprises 16 residues. Germline CDR1 reads SGDLS; CDR2 reads YYNGEE. The V and J ends lost 2 bases and 3 bases respectively, with 17 bases between them. CDR3 protein: CASSVSPQGLDTEAFF. The CDR3 DNA reads TGTGCCAGCAGCGTTAGCCCCCAGGGCTTGGACACTGAAGCTTTCTTT.

This clone is termed large. This chain joins TRBV10-3 and TRBJ1-5, with D maybe TRBD1 (5 bases). V lost 6 bases, J lost 7 bases, and 16 bases lay in between. The CDR3 covers 14 residues. Looked up from germline, CDR1 is ENHRY and CDR2 is SYGVKD. CDR3 sequence (DNA): TGTGCCATCAGGGGGGGACTGGGGGGACAGCCCCAGCATTTT. Its protein product is CAIRGGLGGQPQHF.

The chain combines TRBV9 with TRBJ1-1; D is uncertain. Germline values: CDR1 SGDLS, CDR2 YYNGEE. CDR3 length: 15 residues. V lost 0 bases to trimming and J lost 1 base, with 10 bases between them. CDR3 DNA sequence: TGTGCCAGCAGCGTAGAAGGCAGATCGAACACTGAAGCTTTCTTT. It specifies CASSVEGRSNTEAFF.

The chain carries TRBV28 and TRBJ1-4; 9 positions match TRBD1. Trimming took 5 bases from V and 4 from J; bases not matched to a gene: 8. In germline, CDR1 is MDHEN, CDR2 SYDVKM. This CDR3 is 16 amino acids long. The CDR3 loop is CASSTPGTGINEKLFF. CDR3 nucleotides: TGTGCCAGCAGTACCCCCGGGACAGGGATTAATGAAAAACTGTTTTTT.

This clone was found once. The chain recombines TRBV2 with TRBJ2-3; 12 bases align to TRBD2. CDR1 is SNHLY and CDR2 is FYNNEI in the germline V gene. V lost 4 bases and J lost 5; bases outside the gene matches: 4. This CDR3 has 15 residues. CDR3 sequence: CASSGLAGDLDTQYF. DNA of the CDR3: TGTGCCAGCAGTGGACTAGCGGGAGACCTAGATACGCAGTATTTT.

The chain has TRBV5-1 and TRBJ1-1, with D possibly TRBD1 on 5 matching bases. CDR3 length: 15 residues. Germline values: CDR1 SGHRS, CDR2 YFSETQ. Deletions cut 6 bases from V and 6 bases from J, with 21 bases between. CDR3 sequence: CASTRGGEGSPEAFF. CDR3 nucleotides: TGCGCCAGCACGCGGGGGGGGGAAGGGTCTCCTGAAGCTTTCTTT.

This rearrangement joins TRBV27 to TRBJ2-3; 8 bases fit TRBD1. This CDR3 comprises 20 residues. J was trimmed by 1 base and V by 0 bases; bases with no gene match: 15. Germline CDR1 reads MNHEY; CDR2 reads SMNVEV (reference sequence). The CDR3 DNA follows: TGTGCCAGCAGTTTATCGGGCAGGGGGCTTGATACAGTACGCACAGATACGCAGTATTTT. This sequence encodes CASSLSGRGLDTVRTDTQYF.

This chain connects TRBV18 to TRBJ1-6; no clear D. CDR3 length equals 15 residues. CDR1 is KGHSH, CDR2 LQKENI, per germline. The V gene lost 3 bases and the J gene lost 8 bases, with 14 bases spanning the gap. The CDR3 reads CASSPRLGIDSPLHF. The CDR3 region has the DNA TGTGCCAGCTCACCGCGACTGGGTATAGATTCACCCCTCCACTTT. Together with reference TRBV18 and TRBJ1-6, the CDR3 gives the full variable domain: NAGVMQNPRHLVRRRGQEARLRCSPMKGHSHVYWYRQLPEEGLKFMVYLQKENIIDESGMPKERFSAEFPKEGPSILRIQQVVRGDSAAYFCASSPRLGIDSPLHFGNGTRLTVT.

The chain links TRBV24-1 to TRBJ2-3; D is tentatively TRBD1 or TRBD2 (6 bases each). The V end was cut by 4 bases, the J end by 2 bases, with 15 bases between. Germline V CDR1 and CDR2: KGHDR, SFDVKD. The CDR3 is made up of 16 amino acids. CDR3 region: CATSDTVGGDTDTQYF. DNA for the CDR3: TGTGCCACCAGTGACACGGTGGGGGGCGACACAGATACGCAGTATTTT.

In this sample, this clone is medium-sized. This chain uses TRBV20-1 with TRBJ2-1; tentatively, D is TRBD1 (5 bases). The CDR3 is made up of 19 amino acids. The germline gives CDR1 DFQATT, CDR2 SNEGSKA (reference sequence). Trimming pared 3 bases from V and 1 base from J, leaving 25 bases between. Here the CDR3 DNA reads TGCAGTGCTAGTTTTCTCCTCTCCCACCTCGACAGTTCCTACAATGAGCAGTTCTTC. Its protein is CSASFLLSHLDSSYNEQFF.

This clone is categorized as medium-sized. This rearrangement joins TRBV30 to TRBJ2-1; 7 bases map to TRBD1. V lost 5 bases, J lost 10 bases, and 8 bases stayed unmatched. CDR1 is GTSNPN and CDR2 is SVGIG in the germline V gene (reference sequence). The CDR3 has 12 residues. The CDR3 DNA reads as TGTGCCTGGGATTACGGGACAGAAGAGCAGTTCTTC. This encodes CAWDYGTEEQFF.

This clone was recorded a few times. The chain employs TRBV10-3 and TRBJ1-6, with D tentatively TRBD1 (5 bases). CDR1 and CDR2 (germline): ENHRY, SYGVKD. The CDR3 has 13 residues. V gave up 6 bases and J gave up 3 bases, with 6 bases separating them. The CDR3 loop is CAIRDNYNSPLHF. The CDR3 DNA reads TGTGCCATCAGGGACAACTATAATTCACCCCTCCACTTT.

Only a few counts were recorded for this clone. The rearrangement links TRBV11-2 to TRBJ1-1; no reliable D call. The germline V gene encodes CDR1 SGHAT and CDR2 FQNNGV. V shed 6 bases and J shed 1 base, with 12 bases lying between them. The CDR3 consists of 14 residues. The CDR3 loop reads CASRQTGSNTEAFF. The CDR3 DNA sequence: TGTGCCAGCAGACAAACCGGGTCGAACACTGAAGCTTTCTTT.

This chain links TRBV5-4 with TRBJ2-7; D is undetermined. CDR1 is SGHNT and CDR2 is YYREEE in the germline V gene (reference sequence). Trimming removed 4 bases from V and 3 bases from J, with 14 bases in between. The CDR3 length is 14 residues. The CDR3 region is CASSNEFPVYEQYF. In nucleotides, the CDR3 is TGTGCCAGCAGCAATGAGTTCCCAGTCTACGAGCAGTACTTC.

The chain links TRBV11-2 to TRBJ1-6, with 8 bases matching TRBD1. Germline assignment: CDR1 SGHAT and CDR2 FQNNGV. The junction had 11 bases not matched to a gene; V was cut back by 6 bases and J by 7 bases. The CDR3 runs to 16 residues. The CDR3 DNA follows: TGTGCCAGCAGACCTCAGGGGGCAGGGGGCAATTCACCCCTCCACTTT. It encodes CASRPQGAGGNSPLHF.